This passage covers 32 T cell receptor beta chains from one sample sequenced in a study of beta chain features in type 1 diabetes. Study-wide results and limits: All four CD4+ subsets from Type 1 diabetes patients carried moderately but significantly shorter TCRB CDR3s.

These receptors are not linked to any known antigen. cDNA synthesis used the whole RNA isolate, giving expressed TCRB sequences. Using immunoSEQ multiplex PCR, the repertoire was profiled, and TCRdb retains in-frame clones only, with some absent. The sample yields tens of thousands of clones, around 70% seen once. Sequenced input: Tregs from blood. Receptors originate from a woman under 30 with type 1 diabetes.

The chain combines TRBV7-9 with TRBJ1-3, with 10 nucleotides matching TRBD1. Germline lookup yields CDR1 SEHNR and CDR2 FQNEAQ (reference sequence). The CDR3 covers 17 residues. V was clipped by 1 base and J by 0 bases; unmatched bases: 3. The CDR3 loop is CASSLVTGGPSGNTIYF. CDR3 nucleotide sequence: TGTGCCAGCAGCTTAGTGACAGGGGGCCCCTCTGGAAACACCATATATTTT.

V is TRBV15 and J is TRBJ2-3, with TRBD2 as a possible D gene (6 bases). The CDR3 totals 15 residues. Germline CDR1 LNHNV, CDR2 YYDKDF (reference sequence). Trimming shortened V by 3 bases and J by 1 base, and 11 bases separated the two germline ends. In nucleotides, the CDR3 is TGTGCCACCAGCAGGGGCGGGACTGGCACAGATACGCAGTATTTT. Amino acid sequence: CATSRGGTGTDTQYF.

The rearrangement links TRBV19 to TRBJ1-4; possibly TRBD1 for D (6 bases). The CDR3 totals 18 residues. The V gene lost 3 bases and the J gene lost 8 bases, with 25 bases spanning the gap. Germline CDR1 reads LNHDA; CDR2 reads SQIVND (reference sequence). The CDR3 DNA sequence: TGTGCCAGTAGTATGACCCCCCCGGGACACCAGTCGGCGGAAAAACTGTTTTTT. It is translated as CASSMTPPGHQSAEKLFF.

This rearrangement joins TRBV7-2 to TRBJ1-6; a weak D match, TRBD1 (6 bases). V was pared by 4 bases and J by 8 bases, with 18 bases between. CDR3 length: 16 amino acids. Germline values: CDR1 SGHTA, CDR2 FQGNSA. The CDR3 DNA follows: TGTGCCAGCAGCTCGCGGTTTCGGACAGCCGATTCACCCCTCCACTTT. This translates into CASSSRFRTADSPLHF.

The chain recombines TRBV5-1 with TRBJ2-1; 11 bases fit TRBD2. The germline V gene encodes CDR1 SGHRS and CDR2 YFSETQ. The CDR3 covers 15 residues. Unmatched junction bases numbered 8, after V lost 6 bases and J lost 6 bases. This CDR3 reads CASTSLAGGINEQFF. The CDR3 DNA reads TGCGCCAGCACCTCATTAGCGGGGGGGATCAATGAGCAGTTCTTC.

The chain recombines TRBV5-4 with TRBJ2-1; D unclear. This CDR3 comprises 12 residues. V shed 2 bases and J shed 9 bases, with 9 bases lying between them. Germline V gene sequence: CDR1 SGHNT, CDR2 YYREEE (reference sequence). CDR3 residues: CASSFEWAEQFF. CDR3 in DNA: TGTGCCAGCAGCTTTGAGTGGGCTGAGCAGTTCTTC.

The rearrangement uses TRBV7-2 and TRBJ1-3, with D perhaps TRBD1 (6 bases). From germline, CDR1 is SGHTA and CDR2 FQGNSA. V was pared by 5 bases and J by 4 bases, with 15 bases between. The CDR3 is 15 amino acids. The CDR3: CASSLQGSGGNTIYF. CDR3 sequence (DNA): TGTGCCAGCAGCCTACAGGGTTCGGGAGGAAACACCATATATTTT.

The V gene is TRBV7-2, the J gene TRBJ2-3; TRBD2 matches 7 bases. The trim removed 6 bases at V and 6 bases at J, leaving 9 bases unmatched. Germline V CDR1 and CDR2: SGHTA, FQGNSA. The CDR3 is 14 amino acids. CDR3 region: CASRTLAVVDTQYF. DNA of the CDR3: TGTGCCAGCAGGACCCTAGCGGTCGTTGATACGCAGTATTTT.

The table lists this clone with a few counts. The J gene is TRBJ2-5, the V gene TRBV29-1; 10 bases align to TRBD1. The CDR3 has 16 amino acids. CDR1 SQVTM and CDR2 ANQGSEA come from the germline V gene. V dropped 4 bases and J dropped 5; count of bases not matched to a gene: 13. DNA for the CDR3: TGCAGCGTTGCTGGCGACAGGGGGCGAGGGGTTGAGACCCAGTACTTC. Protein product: CSVAGDRGRGVETQYF.

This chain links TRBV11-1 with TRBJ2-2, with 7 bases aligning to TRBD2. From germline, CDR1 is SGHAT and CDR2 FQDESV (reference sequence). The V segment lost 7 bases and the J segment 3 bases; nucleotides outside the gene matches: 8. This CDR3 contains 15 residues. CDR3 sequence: CASKWAGADTGELFF. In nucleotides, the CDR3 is TGTGCCAGCAAGTGGGCGGGAGCGGACACCGGGGAGCTGTTTTTT.

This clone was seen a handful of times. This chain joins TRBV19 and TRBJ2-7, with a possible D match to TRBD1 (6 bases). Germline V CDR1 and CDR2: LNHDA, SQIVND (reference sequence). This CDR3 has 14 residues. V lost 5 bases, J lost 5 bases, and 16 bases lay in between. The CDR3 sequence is CASSFTGTTDEQYF. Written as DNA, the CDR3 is TGTGCCAGTAGTTTTACCGGGACAACGGACGAGCAGTACTTC.

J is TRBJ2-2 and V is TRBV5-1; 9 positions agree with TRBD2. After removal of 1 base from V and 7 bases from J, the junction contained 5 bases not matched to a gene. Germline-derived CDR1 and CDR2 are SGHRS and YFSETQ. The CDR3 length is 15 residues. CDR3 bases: TGCGCCAGCAGCTTGAGTAGCGGGAGTGTCGGGGAGCTGTTTTTT. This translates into CASSLSSGSVGELFF. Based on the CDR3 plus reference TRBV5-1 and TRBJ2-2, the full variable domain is KAGVTQTPRYLIKTRGQQVTLSCSPISGHRSVSWYQQTPGQGLQFLFEYFSETQRNKGNFPGRFSGRQFSNSRSEMNVSTLELGDSALYLCASSLSSGSVGELFFGEGSRLTVL.

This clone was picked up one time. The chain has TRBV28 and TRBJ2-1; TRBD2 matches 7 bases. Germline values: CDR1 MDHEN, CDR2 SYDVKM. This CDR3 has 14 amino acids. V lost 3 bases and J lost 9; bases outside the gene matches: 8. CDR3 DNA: TGTGCCAGCAGTTTCTGGACTAGGCAGGGTGAGCAGTTCTTC. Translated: CASSFWTRQGEQFF.

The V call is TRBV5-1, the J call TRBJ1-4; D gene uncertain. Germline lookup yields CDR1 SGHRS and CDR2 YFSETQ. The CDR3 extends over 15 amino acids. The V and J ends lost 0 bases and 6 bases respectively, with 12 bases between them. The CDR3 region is CASSLALGPDEKLFF. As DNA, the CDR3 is TGCGCCAGCAGCTTGGCCCTGGGCCCTGATGAAAAACTGTTTTTT.

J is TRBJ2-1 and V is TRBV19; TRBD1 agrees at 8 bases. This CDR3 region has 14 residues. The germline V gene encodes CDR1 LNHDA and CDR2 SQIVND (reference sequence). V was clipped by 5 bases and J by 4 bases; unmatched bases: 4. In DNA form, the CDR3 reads TGTGCCAGTAGTGGGACAGGCCAATACAATGAGCAGTTCTTC. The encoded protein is CASSGTGQYNEQFF. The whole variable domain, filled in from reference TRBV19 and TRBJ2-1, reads DGGITQSPKYLFRKEGQNVTLSCEQNLNHDAMYWYRQDPGQGLRLIYYSQIVNDFQKGDIAEGYSVSREKKESFPLTVTSAQKNPTAFYLCASSGTGQYNEQFFGPGTRLTVL.

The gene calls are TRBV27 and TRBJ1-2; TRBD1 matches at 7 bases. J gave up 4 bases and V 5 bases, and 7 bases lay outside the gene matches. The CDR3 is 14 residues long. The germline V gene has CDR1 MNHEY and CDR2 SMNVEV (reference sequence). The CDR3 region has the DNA TGTGCCAGCAGTCCTGTGCGGGACAGCTATGGCTACACCTTC. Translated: CASSPVRDSYGYTF.

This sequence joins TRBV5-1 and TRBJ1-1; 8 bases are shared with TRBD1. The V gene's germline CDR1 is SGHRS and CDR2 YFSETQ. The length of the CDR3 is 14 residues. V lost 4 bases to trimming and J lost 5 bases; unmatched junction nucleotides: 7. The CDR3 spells CASSRTRGLTEAFF. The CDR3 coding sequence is TGCGCCAGCAGCCGAACCAGGGGGCTTACTGAAGCTTTCTTT.

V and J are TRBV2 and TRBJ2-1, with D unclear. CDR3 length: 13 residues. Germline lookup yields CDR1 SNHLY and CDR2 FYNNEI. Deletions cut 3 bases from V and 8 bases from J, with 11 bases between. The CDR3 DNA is TGTGCCAGCAGTGAGGTCCCCCGCGATGAGCAGTTCTTC. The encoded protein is CASSEVPRDEQFF.

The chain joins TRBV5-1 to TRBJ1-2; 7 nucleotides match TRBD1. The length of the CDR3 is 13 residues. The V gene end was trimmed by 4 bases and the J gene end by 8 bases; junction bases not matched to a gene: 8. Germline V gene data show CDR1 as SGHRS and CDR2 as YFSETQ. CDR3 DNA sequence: TGCGCCAGCAGCCCTGCGACAGGGAACGGCTACACCTTC. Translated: CASSPATGNGYTF.

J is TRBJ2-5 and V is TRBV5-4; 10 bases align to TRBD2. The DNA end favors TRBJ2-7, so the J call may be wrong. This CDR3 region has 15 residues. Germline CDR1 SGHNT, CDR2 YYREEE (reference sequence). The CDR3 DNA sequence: TGTGCCAGCAGCCTAACTAGCGGGGACGCCTACGAGCAGTACTTC. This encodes CASSLTSGDAYEQYF.

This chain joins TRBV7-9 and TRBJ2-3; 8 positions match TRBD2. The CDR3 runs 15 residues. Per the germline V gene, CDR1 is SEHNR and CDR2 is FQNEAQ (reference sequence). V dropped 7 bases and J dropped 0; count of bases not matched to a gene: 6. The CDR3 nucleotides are TGTGCCAGCACTTTCGGGGGGGAGAGCACAGATACGCAGTATTTT. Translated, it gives CASTFGGESTDTQYF.

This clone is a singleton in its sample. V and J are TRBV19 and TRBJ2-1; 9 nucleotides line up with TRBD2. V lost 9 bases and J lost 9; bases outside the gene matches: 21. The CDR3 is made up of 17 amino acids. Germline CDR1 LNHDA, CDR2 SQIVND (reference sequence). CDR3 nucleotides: TGTGCCAGCTCCCCCGTGCGACTAGCGGAGGCGGCGGTTGAGCAGTTCTTC. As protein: CASSPVRLAEAAVEQFF.

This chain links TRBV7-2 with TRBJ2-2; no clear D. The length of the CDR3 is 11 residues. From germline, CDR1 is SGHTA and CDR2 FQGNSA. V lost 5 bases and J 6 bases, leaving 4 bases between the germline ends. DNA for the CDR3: TGTGCCAGCAGCCTTGCCGGGGAGCTGTTTTTT. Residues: CASSLAGELFF.

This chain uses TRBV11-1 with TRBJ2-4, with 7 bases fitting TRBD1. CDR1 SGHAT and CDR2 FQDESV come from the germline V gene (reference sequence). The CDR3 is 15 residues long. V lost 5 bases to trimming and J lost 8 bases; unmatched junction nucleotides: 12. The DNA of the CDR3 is TGTGCCAGCAGCCGCTGGGACAGCCGGCAGGACATTCAGTACTTC. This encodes CASSRWDSRQDIQYF.

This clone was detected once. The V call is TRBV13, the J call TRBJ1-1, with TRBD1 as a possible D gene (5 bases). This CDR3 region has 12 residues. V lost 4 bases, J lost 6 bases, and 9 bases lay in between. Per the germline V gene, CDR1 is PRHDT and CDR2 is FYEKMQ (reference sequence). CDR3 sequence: CASSSRVSEAFF. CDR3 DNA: TGTGCCAGCAGCTCCAGGGTCTCTGAAGCTTTCTTT.

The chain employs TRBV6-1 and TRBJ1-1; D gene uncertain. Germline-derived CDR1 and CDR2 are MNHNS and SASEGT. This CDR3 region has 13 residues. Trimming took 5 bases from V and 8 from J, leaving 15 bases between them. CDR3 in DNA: TGTGCCAGCAGTATTAGCCGTGCGGGGGAAGCTTTCTTT. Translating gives CASSISRAGEAFF.

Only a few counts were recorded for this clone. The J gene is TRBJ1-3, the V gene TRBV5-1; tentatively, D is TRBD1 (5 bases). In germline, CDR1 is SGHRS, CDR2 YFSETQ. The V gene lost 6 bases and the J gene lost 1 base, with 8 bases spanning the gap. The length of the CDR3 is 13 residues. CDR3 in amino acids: CASTQGSGNTIYF. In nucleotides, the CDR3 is TGCGCCAGCACCCAGGGATCTGGAAACACCATATATTTT.

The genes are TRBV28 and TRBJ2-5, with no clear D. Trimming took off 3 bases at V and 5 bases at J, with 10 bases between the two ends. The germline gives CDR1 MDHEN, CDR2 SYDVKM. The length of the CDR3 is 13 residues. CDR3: CASSFVGWETQYF. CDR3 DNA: TGTGCCAGCAGTTTCGTCGGGTGGGAGACCCAGTACTTC.

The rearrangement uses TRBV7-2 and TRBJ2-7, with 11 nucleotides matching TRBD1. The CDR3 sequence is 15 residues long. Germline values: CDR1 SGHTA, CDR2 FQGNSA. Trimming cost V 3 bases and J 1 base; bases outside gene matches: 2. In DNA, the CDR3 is TGTGCCAGCAGCTTGGGACAGGGGGGGTCCTACGAGCAGTACTTC. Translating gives CASSLGQGGSYEQYF.

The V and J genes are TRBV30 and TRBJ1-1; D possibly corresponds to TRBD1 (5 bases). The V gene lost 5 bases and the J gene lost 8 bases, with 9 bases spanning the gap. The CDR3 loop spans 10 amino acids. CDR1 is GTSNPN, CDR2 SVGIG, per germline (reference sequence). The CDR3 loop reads CAWGRTEAFF. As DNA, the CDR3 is TGTGCCTGGGGAAGGACAGAAGCTTTCTTT.

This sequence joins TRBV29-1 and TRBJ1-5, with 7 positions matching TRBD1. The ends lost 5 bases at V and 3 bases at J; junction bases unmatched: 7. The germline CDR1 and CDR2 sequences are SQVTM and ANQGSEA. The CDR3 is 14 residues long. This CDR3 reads CSVTTGASNQPQHF. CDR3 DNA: TGCAGCGTTACAACAGGGGCATCCAATCAGCCCCAGCATTTT.

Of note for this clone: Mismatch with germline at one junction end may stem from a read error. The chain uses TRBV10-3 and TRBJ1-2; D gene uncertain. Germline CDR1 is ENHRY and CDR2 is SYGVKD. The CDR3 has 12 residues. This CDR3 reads CAISRANTDGLF. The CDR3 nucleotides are TGTGCCATCTCTCGCGCAAACACCGATGGGCTCTTC.